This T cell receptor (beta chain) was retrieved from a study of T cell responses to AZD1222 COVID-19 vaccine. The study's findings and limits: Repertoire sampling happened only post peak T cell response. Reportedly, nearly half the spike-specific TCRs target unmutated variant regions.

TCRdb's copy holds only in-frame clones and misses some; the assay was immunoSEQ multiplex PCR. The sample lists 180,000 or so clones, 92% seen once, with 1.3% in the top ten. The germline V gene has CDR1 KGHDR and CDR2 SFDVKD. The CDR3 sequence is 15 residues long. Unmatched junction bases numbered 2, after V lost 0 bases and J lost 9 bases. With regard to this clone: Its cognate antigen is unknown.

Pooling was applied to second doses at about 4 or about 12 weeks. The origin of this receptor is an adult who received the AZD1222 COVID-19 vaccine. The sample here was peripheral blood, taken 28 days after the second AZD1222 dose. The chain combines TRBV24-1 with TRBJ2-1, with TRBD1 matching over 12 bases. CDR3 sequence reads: CATSDLGTGGSEQFF. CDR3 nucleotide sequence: TGTGCCACCAGTGATTTGGGGACAGGGGGCAGTGAGCAGTTCTTC.